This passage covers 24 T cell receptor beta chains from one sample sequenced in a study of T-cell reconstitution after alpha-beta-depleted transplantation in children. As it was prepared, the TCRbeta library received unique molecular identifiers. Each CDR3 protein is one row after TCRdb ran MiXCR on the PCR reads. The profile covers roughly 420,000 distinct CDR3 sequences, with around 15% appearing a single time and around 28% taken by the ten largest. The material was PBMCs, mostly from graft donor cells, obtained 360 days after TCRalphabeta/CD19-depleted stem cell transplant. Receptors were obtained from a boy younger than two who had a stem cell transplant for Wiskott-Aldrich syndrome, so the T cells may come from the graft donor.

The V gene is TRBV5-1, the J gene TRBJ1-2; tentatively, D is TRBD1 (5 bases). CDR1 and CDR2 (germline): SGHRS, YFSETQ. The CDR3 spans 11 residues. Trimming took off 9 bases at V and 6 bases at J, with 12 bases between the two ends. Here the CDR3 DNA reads TGCGCCACTCGGGGGGGAAATGGCTACACCTTC. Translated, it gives CATRGGNGYTF.

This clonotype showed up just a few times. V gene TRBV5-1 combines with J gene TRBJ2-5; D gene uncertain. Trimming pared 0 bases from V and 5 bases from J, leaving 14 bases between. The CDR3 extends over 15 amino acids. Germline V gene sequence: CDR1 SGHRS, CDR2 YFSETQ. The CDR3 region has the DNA TGCGCCAGCAGCTTGGCGACGGGCAGATTGGAGACCCAGTACTTC. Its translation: CASSLATGRLETQYF.

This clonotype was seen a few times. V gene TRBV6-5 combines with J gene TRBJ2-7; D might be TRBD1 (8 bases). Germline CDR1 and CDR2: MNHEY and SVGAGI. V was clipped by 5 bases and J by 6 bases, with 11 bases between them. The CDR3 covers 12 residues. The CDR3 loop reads CASSNRGGEQYF. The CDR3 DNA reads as TGTGCCAGCAGTAACAGGGGGGGCGAGCAGTACTTC.

DNA for the CDR3: TGCAGTGCTAGAGGGCAACTAGAAGCTTTCTTT. Protein: CSARGQLEAFF. The V call is TRBV20-1, the J call TRBJ1-1; D gene ambiguous. CDR3 length equals 11 residues. Germline V gene lookup returns CDR1 DFQATT and CDR2 SNEGSKA (reference sequence). Trimming took 1 base from V and 8 from J, leaving 8 bases between them.

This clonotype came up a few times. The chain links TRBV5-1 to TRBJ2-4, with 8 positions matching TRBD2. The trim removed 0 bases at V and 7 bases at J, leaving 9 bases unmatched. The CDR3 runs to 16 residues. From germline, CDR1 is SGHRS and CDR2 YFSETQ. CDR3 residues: CASSLEAGVVGNIQYF. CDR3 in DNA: TGCGCCAGCAGCTTGGAAGCGGGAGTAGTCGGGAACATTCAGTACTTC.

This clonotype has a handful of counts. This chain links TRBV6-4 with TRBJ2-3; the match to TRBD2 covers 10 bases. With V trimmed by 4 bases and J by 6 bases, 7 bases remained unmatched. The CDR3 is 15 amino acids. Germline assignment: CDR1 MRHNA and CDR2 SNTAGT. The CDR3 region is CASSVSSGSRDTQYF. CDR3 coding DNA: TGTGCCAGCAGTGTGTCTAGCGGGAGTCGCGATACGCAGTATTTT.

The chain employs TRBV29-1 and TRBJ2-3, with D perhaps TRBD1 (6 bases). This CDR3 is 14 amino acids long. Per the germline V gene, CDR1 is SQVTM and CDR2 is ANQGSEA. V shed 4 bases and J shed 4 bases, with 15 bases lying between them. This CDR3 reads CSVGRGQGADTQYF. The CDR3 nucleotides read TGCAGCGTTGGTAGGGGACAAGGGGCAGATACGCAGTATTTT.

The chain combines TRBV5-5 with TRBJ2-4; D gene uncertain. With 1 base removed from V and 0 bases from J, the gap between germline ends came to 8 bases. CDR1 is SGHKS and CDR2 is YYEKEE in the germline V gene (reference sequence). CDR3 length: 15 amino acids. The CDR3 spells CASSLIPLAKNIQYF. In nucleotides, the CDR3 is TGTGCCAGCAGCTTGATACCTCTAGCCAAAAACATTCAGTACTTC.

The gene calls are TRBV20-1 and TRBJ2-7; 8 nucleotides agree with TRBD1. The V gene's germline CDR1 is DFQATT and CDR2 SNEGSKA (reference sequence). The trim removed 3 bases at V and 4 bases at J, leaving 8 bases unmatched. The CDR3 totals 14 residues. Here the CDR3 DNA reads TGCAGTGCTAGTAAAACAGGGGGGATATACGAGCAGTACTTC. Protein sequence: CSASKTGGIYEQYF.

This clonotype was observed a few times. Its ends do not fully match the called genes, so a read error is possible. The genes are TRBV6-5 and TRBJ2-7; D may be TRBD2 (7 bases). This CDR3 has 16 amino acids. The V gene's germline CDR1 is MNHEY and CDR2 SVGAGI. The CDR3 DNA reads TGTGCCAGCAGTTACAGGGGGGACTACAACTCCTACGAGCAGTACTTT. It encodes CASSYRGDYNSYEQYF.

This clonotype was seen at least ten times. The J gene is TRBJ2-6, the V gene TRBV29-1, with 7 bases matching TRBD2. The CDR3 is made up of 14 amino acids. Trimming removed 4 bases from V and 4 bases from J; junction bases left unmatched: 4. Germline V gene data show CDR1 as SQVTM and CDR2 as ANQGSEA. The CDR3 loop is CSVGEGRGANVLTF. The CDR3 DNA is TGCAGCGTTGGGGAGGGGAGGGGGGCCAACGTCCTGACTTTC.

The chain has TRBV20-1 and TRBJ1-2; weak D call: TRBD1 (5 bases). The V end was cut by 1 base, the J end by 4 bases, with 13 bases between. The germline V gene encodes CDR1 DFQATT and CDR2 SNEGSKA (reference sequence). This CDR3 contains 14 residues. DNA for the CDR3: TGCAGTGCTAGAGTAGGCAGGGAGCCCTATGGCTACACCTTC. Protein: CSARVGREPYGYTF.

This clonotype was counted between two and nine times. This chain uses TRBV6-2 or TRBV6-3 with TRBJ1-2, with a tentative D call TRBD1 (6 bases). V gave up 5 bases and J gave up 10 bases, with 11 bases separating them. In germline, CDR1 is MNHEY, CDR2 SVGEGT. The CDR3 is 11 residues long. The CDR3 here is CASSDGGFYTF. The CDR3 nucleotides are TGTGCCAGCAGTGACGGGGGCTTCTACACCTTC.

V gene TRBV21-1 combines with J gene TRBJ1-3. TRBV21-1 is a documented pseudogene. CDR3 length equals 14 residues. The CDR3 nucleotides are TGTGCCAGCAGCAGAGGAATTTCTGGAAACACCATATATTTT. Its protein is CASSRGISGNTIYF.

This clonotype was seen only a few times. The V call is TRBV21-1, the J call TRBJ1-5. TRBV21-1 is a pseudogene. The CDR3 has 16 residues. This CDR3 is CASSKARVYSNQPQHF. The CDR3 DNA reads TGTGCCAGCAGCAAAGCTAGGGTATATAGCAATCAGCCCCAGCATTTT.

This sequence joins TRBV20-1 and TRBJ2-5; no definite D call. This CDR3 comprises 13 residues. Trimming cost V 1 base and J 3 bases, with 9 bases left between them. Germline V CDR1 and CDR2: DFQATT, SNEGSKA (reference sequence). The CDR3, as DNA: TGCAGTGCTAGAGTGGATAATAAAGAGACCCAGTACTTC. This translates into CSARVDNKETQYF.

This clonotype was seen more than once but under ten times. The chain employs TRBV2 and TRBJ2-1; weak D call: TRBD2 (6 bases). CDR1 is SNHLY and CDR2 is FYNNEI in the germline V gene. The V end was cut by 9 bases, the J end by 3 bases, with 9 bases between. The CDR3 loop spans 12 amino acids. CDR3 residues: CARRDLYNEQFF. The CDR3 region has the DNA TGTGCCAGGCGGGACCTCTACAATGAGCAGTTCTTC. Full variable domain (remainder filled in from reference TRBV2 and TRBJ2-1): EPEVTQTPSHQVTQMGQEVILRCVPISNHLYFYWYRQILGQKVEFLVSFYNNEISEKSEIFDDQFSVERPDGSNFTLKIRSTKLEDSAMYFCARRDLYNEQFFGPGTRLTVL.

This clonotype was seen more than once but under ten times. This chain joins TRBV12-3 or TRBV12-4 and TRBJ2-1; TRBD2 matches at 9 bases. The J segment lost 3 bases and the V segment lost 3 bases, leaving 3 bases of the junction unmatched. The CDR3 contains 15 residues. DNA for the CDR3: TGTGCCAGCAGTTTGAGGCGGGGGGGCTACAATGAGCAGTTCTTC. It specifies CASSLRRGGYNEQFF.

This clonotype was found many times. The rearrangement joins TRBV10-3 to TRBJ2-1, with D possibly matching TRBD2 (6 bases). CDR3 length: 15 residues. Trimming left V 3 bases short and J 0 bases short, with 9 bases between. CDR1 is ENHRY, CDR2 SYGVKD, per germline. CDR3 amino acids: CAISELAPSYNEQFF. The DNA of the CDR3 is TGTGCCATCAGTGAACTAGCTCCCTCCTACAATGAGCAGTTCTTC.

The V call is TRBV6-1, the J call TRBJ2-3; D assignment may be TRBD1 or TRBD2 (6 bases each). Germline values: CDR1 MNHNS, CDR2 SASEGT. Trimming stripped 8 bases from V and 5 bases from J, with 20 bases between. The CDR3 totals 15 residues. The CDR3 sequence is CASLLMGGAGDTQYF. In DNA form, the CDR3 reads TGTGCCAGCCTTCTAATGGGGGGCGCTGGAGATACGCAGTATTTT.

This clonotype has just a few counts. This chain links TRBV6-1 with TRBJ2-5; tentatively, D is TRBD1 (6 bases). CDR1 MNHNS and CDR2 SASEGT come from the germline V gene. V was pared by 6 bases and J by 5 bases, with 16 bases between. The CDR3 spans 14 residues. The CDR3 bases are TGTGCCAGCAGGGCCTACAGGGTCACGGAGACCCAGTACTTC. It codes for CASRAYRVTETQYF.

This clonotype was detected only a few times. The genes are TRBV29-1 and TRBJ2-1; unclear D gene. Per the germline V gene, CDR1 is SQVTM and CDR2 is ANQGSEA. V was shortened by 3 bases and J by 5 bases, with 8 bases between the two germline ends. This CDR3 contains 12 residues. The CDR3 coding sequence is TGCAGCGTTGACTCCCTTAACAATGAGCAGTTCTTC. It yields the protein CSVDSLNNEQFF.

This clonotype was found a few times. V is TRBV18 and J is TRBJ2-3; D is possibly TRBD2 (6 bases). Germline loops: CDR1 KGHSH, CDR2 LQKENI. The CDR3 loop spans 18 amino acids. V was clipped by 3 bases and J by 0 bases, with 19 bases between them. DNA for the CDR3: TGTGCCAGCTCACCCATTGGGGGGAGCCACCTTAGCACAGATACGCAGTATTTT. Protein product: CASSPIGGSHLSTDTQYF.

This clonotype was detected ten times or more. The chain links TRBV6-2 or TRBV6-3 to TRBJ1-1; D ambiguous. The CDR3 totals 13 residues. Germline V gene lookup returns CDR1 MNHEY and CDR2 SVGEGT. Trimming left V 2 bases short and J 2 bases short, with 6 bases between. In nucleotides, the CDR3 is TGTGCCAGCAGTTACGGAAGAAACACTGAAGCTTTCTTT. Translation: CASSYGRNTEAFF.